What follows are 9 T cell receptor beta chains derived from one specimen sequenced in a study of T cell repertoires in cytomegalovirus infection. One entry per CDR3 protein results from TCRdb running MiXCR on the reads. This sample yields approximately 200,000 distinct CDR3 sequences, of which about 23% are seen a single time; approximately 18% belongs to the top ten. The source material was CD8+ T cells from PBMCs. These receptors were obtained from a human donor in good health (CMV status not recorded). Some clones in this sample may be carry-over from other donors' samples.

This clonotype turned up a few times. Here the CDR3 DNA reads TGTGCCAGCAGTTCCGCAGGGGAGGTCACTGAAGCTTTCTTT. Translation: CASSSAGEVTEAFF. The V and J genes are TRBV12-3 or TRBV12-4 and TRBJ1-1; possible D gene TRBD1, 6 bases. The CDR3 length is 14 residues. V shed 4 bases and J shed 4 bases, with 13 bases lying between them.

This clonotype was recorded at least ten times. Written as DNA, the CDR3 is TGTGCCAGCAGCTTTATTGGACAGGGTTTGAATGAGCAGTTCTTC. Its translation: CASSFIGQGLNEQFF. This chain joins TRBV5-4 and TRBJ2-1, with TRBD1 matching over 8 bases. The CDR3 totals 15 residues. Per the germline V gene, CDR1 is SGHNT and CDR2 is YYREEE (reference sequence). Trimming cost V 2 bases and J 7 bases; bases outside gene matches: 8.

In its sample, this clonotype was seen many times. This rearrangement joins TRBV28 to TRBJ2-5; possible D gene TRBD1, 6 bases. Germline-derived CDR1 and CDR2 are MDHEN and SYDVKM. The CDR3 covers 15 residues. V dropped 3 bases and J dropped 2 bases, with 13 bases sitting between them. CDR3 sequence reads: CASSLTGLLQETQYF. The DNA for the CDR3 is TGTGCCAGCAGTTTGACAGGCCTCCTTCAAGAGACCCAGTACTTC.

In its sample, this clonotype was seen a few times. It may be a read error: a sequence one base away is much more abundant. V is TRBV7-3 and J is TRBJ2-1; 8 bases are a match to TRBD2. The germline gives CDR1 SGHTA, CDR2 FQGTGA. The CDR3 runs 18 residues. CDR3 residues: CVSSLTGGVNTHYNEQFF. The DNA of the CDR3 is TGTGTCAGCAGCTTAACGGGAGGGGTGAACACCCACTACAATGAGCAGTTCTTC.

This clonotype was counted between two and nine times. This chain joins TRBV28 and TRBJ1-2; D gene ambiguous. Trimming left V 5 bases short and J 0 bases short, with 7 bases between. Germline values: CDR1 MDHEN, CDR2 SYDVKM. The CDR3 spans 13 residues. This chain's CDR3 is CASSPQSNYGYTF. The CDR3 coding sequence is TGTGCCAGCAGTCCACAGTCTAACTATGGCTACACCTTC.

V usage is TRBV25-1 and J usage is TRBJ1-1; 8 bases line up with TRBD1. J lost 2 bases, V lost 2 bases, and 4 bases had no gene match. The germline V gene has CDR1 MGHDK and CDR2 SYGVNS. This CDR3 region has 15 residues. This chain's CDR3 is CASSETGQGNTEAFF. The CDR3 DNA is TGTGCCAGCAGTGAAACCGGACAGGGAAACACTGAAGCTTTCTTT.

The rearrangement links TRBV10-3 to TRBJ2-7; D uncertain. Germline CDR1 reads ENHRY; CDR2 reads SYGVKD. The germline V and J ends were trimmed by 0 bases and 4 bases, with 7 bases remaining between them. The CDR3 covers 13 residues. CDR3 nucleotide sequence: TGTGCCATCAGTGAGTCGGAAGGATACGAGCAGTACTTC. Its protein is CAISESEGYEQYF.

The gene calls are TRBV4-1 and TRBJ2-3; a weak D match, TRBD2 (7 bases). V shed 2 bases and J shed 2 bases, with 14 bases lying between them. The CDR3 is 16 residues long. Germline-derived CDR1 and CDR2 are MGHRA and YSYEKL. The CDR3, as DNA: TGCGCCAGCAGCCAAAACGGGGGGCCCAACACAGATACGCAGTATTTT. As protein: CASSQNGGPNTDTQYF.

In its sample, this clonotype was seen a few times. This chain joins TRBV28 and TRBJ2-3; D is unclear. The CDR3 covers 14 residues. The germline V gene encodes CDR1 MDHEN and CDR2 SYDVKM. The germline V and J ends were trimmed by 3 bases and 1 base, with 8 bases remaining between them. The CDR3 spells CASSFQSRTDTQYF. CDR3 coding DNA: TGTGCCAGCAGTTTTCAGAGCCGCACAGATACGCAGTATTTT.